This T cell receptor beta chain is from a study of shared clonotypes between healthy human individuals. This clone was observed a handful of times. The assay was carried out at the deep level. Libraries were prepared by immunoSEQ multiplex PCR; TCRdb keeps only in-frame clonotypes and omits some of them. The sample shows 150,000 to 200,000 clones, about 68% of them seen only once. The clonotype comes from a man aged 30 to 45 in good health. The sequenced sample was memory CD4+ T cells sorted from blood. The subset is: CD45RA-negative fraction.

The CDR3 DNA reads TGTGCCAGCAGCAAGACGAGCCGGTCCCTCGTCTCCGGGGAGCTGTTTTTT. Protein: CASSKTSRSLVSGELFF. This chain uses TRBV5-6 with TRBJ2-2; D is unclear. The CDR3 consists of 17 residues. Germline CDR1 is SGHDT and CDR2 is YYEEEE. The V gene lost 4 bases and the J gene lost 6 bases, with 22 bases spanning the gap.